This TCR beta chain is from a study of OX40 agonist ivuxolimab in advanced cancers. Points from the study as a whole: Those patients achieving a partial response at 0.1-3.0 mg/kg showed among the lowest clonal expansion.

The CDR3 contains 14 residues. V lost 3 bases and J lost 6; bases outside the gene matches: 8. Germline-derived CDR1 and CDR2 are GTSNPN and SVGIG (reference sequence). In the case of this clone: Its target is not known.

Produced via immunoSEQ multiplex PCR; TCRdb's table is partial and in-frame only. The table has tens of thousands of clones, roughly nine tenths seen once. The sequence came from an adult with an advanced solid tumor such as melanoma, head and neck, liver or kidney cancer. The chain links TRBV30 to TRBJ1-2, with 9 bases lining up with TRBD1. Sequenced material: CD4+ or CD8+ T cells sorted from blood, taken in a trial of the OX40 agonist ivuxolimab. In DNA, the CDR3 is TGTGCCTGGAGGCGGGACAGGGTGGTGGATGGCTACACCTTC. This translates into CAWRRDRVVDGYTF.